What follows are 23 T cell receptor beta chains derived from one specimen sequenced in a study of T cell repertoires in cytomegalovirus infection. MiXCR, run by TCRdb on the reads, gives a single entry per CDR3 protein. The table has 170,000 or so distinct CDR3 sequences, approximately 15% seen once. What was sequenced was PBMCs. The receptor set was obtained from a human donor in good health (CMV status not recorded). Some clones in this sample may be carry-over from other donors' samples.

The gene calls are TRBV20-1 and TRBJ2-4; D is possibly TRBD1 (5 bases). This CDR3 has 14 amino acids. Germline values: CDR1 DFQATT, CDR2 SNEGSKA (reference sequence). V was shortened by 6 bases and J by 0 bases, with 12 bases between the two germline ends. The CDR3: CSAYDGQAKNIQYF. The DNA for the CDR3 is TGCAGTGCCTATGACGGACAAGCCAAAAACATTCAGTACTTC.

This clonotype was counted ten times or more. The chain is built from TRBV7-9 and TRBJ1-1, with D perhaps TRBD1 (6 bases). This CDR3 contains 13 residues. V was cut by 5 bases and J by 3 bases, with 10 bases left in between. Germline V gene lookup returns CDR1 SEHNR and CDR2 FQNEAQ (reference sequence). The CDR3 spells CASSPEGDTEAFF. In nucleotides, the CDR3 is TGTGCCAGCAGCCCCGAGGGGGACACTGAAGCTTTCTTT.

This clonotype was detected only a few times. Here the CDR3 DNA reads TGCGCCAGCAGCCAAGCCTGGACAGGGGCCTACGAGCAGTACTTC. Protein product: CASSQAWTGAYEQYF. The J gene is TRBJ2-7, the V gene TRBV4-3; TRBD1 matches at 9 bases. Germline loops: CDR1 LGHNA, CDR2 YSLEER. The ends lost 1 base at V and 2 bases at J; junction bases unmatched: 3. This CDR3 spans 15 amino acids.

Ten or more counts support this clonotype. The J gene is TRBJ1-1, the V gene TRBV6-2 or TRBV6-3; D not resolved. CDR1 MNHEY and CDR2 SVGEGT come from the germline V gene. The CDR3 runs 11 residues. The ends were cut back, 2 bases at V and 4 bases at J, with 2 bases in the middle. The CDR3 region has the DNA TGTGCCAGCAGTTACCCCACTGAAGCTTTCTTT. It encodes CASSYPTEAFF.

This clonotype has at least ten counts. The chain has TRBV10-3 and TRBJ1-4, with TRBD1 matching 7 bases. The V gene end was trimmed by 5 bases and the J gene end by 5 bases; junction bases not matched to a gene: 5. Germline lookup yields CDR1 ENHRY and CDR2 SYGVKD. The CDR3 spans 14 residues. CDR3 loop: CAISPGTANEKLFF. In nucleotides, the CDR3 is TGTGCCATCAGTCCCGGGACAGCAAATGAAAAACTGTTTTTT.

The chain combines TRBV3-1 with TRBJ2-7; D not resolved. V dropped 0 bases and J dropped 6 bases, with 12 bases sitting between them. There are 14 residues in the CDR3. In germline, CDR1 is LGHDT, CDR2 YNNKEL (reference sequence). The CDR3 region has the DNA TGTGCCAGCAGCCAAGAGTGGTCGCCCGCCGAGCAGTACTTC. Encoded protein: CASSQEWSPAEQYF.

This clonotype was picked up a small number of times. The rearrangement joins TRBV7-9 to TRBJ2-7; no definite D call. The CDR3 loop spans 15 amino acids. V was trimmed by 2 bases and J by 0 bases, leaving 11 bases between them. The germline V gene encodes CDR1 SEHNR and CDR2 FQNEAQ (reference sequence). The CDR3 reads CASSLRAASSYEQYF. CDR3 bases: TGTGCCAGCAGCTTAAGGGCGGCGTCCTCCTACGAGCAGTACTTC.

This chain uses TRBV4-1 with TRBJ2-6; D is perhaps TRBD2 (6 bases). V was pared by 3 bases and J by 0 bases, with 12 bases between. CDR1 and CDR2 (germline): MGHRA, YSYEKL. This CDR3 is 17 amino acids long. The CDR3 loop is CASSHPGVHSGANVLTF. CDR3 in DNA: TGCGCCAGCAGCCATCCGGGGGTCCACTCTGGGGCCAACGTCCTGACTTTC.

The chain uses TRBV20-1 and TRBJ2-5; a weak D match, TRBD1 (5 bases). The V gene lost 8 bases and the J gene lost 3 bases, with 13 bases spanning the gap. CDR1 DFQATT and CDR2 SNEGSKA come from the germline V gene (reference sequence). This CDR3 is 12 amino acids long. The CDR3 is CSPRKGKETQYF. The CDR3 DNA reads TGCAGTCCTCGAAAGGGGAAAGAGACCCAGTACTTC.

This clonotype occurred many times. V gene TRBV6-5 combines with J gene TRBJ2-1; D unclear. Germline V gene data show CDR1 as MNHEY and CDR2 as SVGAGI. Trimming took 3 bases from V and 2 from J, leaving 11 bases between them. This CDR3 region has 15 residues. CDR3 coding DNA: TGTGCCAGCAGTTATGGCCCACGCACCTACAATGAGCAGTTCTTC. It yields the protein CASSYGPRTYNEQFF.

The chain recombines TRBV29-1 with TRBJ2-7; 8 bases match TRBD2. The CDR3 spans 18 residues. J lost 2 bases, V lost 4 bases, and 19 bases had no gene match. The V gene's germline CDR1 is SQVTM and CDR2 ANQGSEA. Written as DNA, the CDR3 is TGCAGCGTTGGGGCGGGGACTAGTCAGTCAAGAGGGGCCTACGAGCAGTACTTC. This sequence encodes CSVGAGTSQSRGAYEQYF.

This clonotype was picked up a small number of times. V usage is TRBV7-2 and J usage is TRBJ1-3; tentatively, D is TRBD1 (5 bases). The V gene's germline CDR1 is SGHTA and CDR2 FQGNSA. There are 14 residues in the CDR3. The germline V and J ends were trimmed by 3 bases and 7 bases, with 13 bases remaining between them. Here the CDR3 DNA reads TGTGCCAGCAGCTTTGGTCGGGGCGTGAACACCATATATTTT. Encoded protein: CASSFGRGVNTIYF. Combining the CDR3 with reference TRBV7-2 and TRBJ1-3 gives the whole variable domain GAGVSQSPSNKVTEKGKDVELRCDPISGHTALYWYRQSLGQGLEFLIYFQGNSAPDKSGLPSDRFSAERTGGSVSTLTIQRTQQEDSAVYLCASSFGRGVNTIYFGEGSWLTVV.

This clonotype showed up just a few times. This chain uses TRBV10-2 with TRBJ2-1; TRBD2 is a possible D gene (5 bases). Germline assignment: CDR1 WSHSY and CDR2 SAAADI. This CDR3 comprises 16 residues. V gave up 6 bases and J gave up 5 bases, with 20 bases separating them. CDR3 sequence reads: CASRRKEGRLDNEQFF. The CDR3 DNA reads TGCGCCAGCAGAAGGAAAGAGGGCAGATTGGACAATGAGCAGTTCTTC.

The chain joins TRBV15 to TRBJ2-6; D not resolved. There are 17 residues in the CDR3. Trimming took 1 base from V and 0 from J, leaving 10 bases between them. Germline V gives CDR1 LNHNV, CDR2 YYDKDF (reference sequence). CDR3 in amino acids: CATSRGRTGSGANVLTF. The CDR3 bases are TGTGCCACCAGCAGAGGCAGGACGGGCTCTGGGGCCAACGTCCTGACTTTC.

This clonotype was counted between two and nine times. The chain carries TRBV2 and TRBJ2-1, with 11 bases aligning to TRBD2. J was trimmed by 7 bases and V by 4 bases; bases with no gene match: 18. Germline CDR1 is SNHLY and CDR2 is FYNNEI. The length of the CDR3 is 19 residues. The CDR3 nucleotides read TGTGCCAGCAGTGCCACCCTCTTAAGACTAGCGGGGTCAGCTAATGAGCAGTTCTTC. Its protein product is CASSATLLRLAGSANEQFF.

The table lists this clonotype with a few counts. V usage is TRBV12-3 or TRBV12-4 and J usage is TRBJ2-4; weak D call: TRBD2 (6 bases). Trimming took off 0 bases at V and 3 bases at J, with 9 bases between the two ends. This CDR3 spans 15 amino acids. CDR3 nucleotides: TGTGCCAGCAGTTTAGCGCCGGGGGACAAAAACATTCAGTACTTC. Its protein is CASSLAPGDKNIQYF.

This clonotype has a count of ten or more. This chain uses TRBV7-2 with TRBJ1-2; D remains ambiguous. Germline-derived CDR1 and CDR2 are SGHTA and FQGNSA. The CDR3 sequence is 15 residues long. Trimming pared 7 bases from V and 8 bases from J, leaving 23 bases between. Written as DNA, the CDR3 is TGTGCCAGCACCATTATGACGCAACCTGTGAGGGGCTACACCTTC. It translates to CASTIMTQPVRGYTF.

This clonotype was picked up many times. This chain connects TRBV19 to TRBJ2-5; no clear D gene. The length of the CDR3 is 15 residues. Deletions cut 5 bases from V and 4 bases from J, with 17 bases between. Germline CDR1 LNHDA, CDR2 SQIVND (reference sequence). The CDR3 reads CASSPGGTMRETQYF. The CDR3 nucleotides read TGTGCCAGTAGTCCGGGTGGCACTATGAGAGAGACCCAGTACTTC.

This clonotype was seen a handful of times. The chain employs TRBV29-1 and TRBJ2-5; TRBD1 agrees at 11 bases. The CDR3 is 14 amino acids. Germline CDR1 and CDR2: SQVTM and ANQGSEA. V dropped 5 bases and J dropped 4; count of bases not matched to a gene: 6. The CDR3 is CSVHPDRGRETQYF. The CDR3 DNA sequence: TGCAGCGTTCACCCGGACAGGGGGCGAGAGACCCAGTACTTC.

This chain joins TRBV7-9 and TRBJ1-5; 7 bases align to TRBD1. V trimming: 3 bases; J trimming: 9 bases; junction bases outside the gene matches: 8. CDR1 and CDR2 from the germline V gene are SEHNR and FQNEAQ (reference sequence). CDR3 length: 14 amino acids. The CDR3 DNA sequence: TGTGCCAGCAGCTTCACCGGGACAGAATCGCCCCAGCATTTT. It specifies CASSFTGTESPQHF.

The gene calls are TRBV5-4 and TRBJ2-2, with TRBD1 matching over 8 bases. Trimming cost V 2 bases and J 6 bases; bases outside gene matches: 6. The CDR3 totals 15 residues. Germline V gene sequence: CDR1 SGHNT, CDR2 YYREEE (reference sequence). In DNA, the CDR3 is TGTGCCAGCAGCTTACCGGGACAGGTCTCCGGGGAGCTGTTTTTT. It translates to CASSLPGQVSGELFF.

Ten or more counts support this clonotype. The rearrangement uses TRBV7-9 and TRBJ2-1; TRBD1 agrees at 7 bases. J was trimmed by 7 bases and V by 5 bases; bases with no gene match: 5. Germline assignment: CDR1 SEHNR and CDR2 FQNEAQ (reference sequence). This CDR3 comprises 13 residues. The CDR3 coding sequence is TGTGCCAGCAGCCTTGACAGGGATAATGAGCAGTTCTTC. Translated, it gives CASSLDRDNEQFF.

In its sample, this clonotype was seen many times. The chain carries TRBV14 and TRBJ1-2, with 9 positions matching TRBD1. The ends lost 3 bases at V and 8 bases at J; junction bases unmatched: 13. From germline, CDR1 is SGHDN and CDR2 FVKESK. The CDR3 extends over 16 amino acids. CDR3 sequence reads: CASSQSYLQGATGYTF. Here the CDR3 DNA reads TGTGCCAGCAGCCAGTCATACTTACAGGGGGCGACCGGCTACACCTTC.